The 28 T cell receptor beta chains presented below share a single source sample, sequenced in a study of T-cell reconstitution after alpha-beta-depleted transplantation in children. Molecular barcoding with unique molecular identifiers was used for the TCRbeta library. From the PCR reads, TCRdb called clonotypes with MiXCR, one entry per CDR3 protein. The top ten hold around 8.5% of the sample, which has over 85,000 distinct CDR3 sequences, 10% seen once. The sequencing here drew on PBMCs from the stem cell graft donor, taken from the stem cell graft. Receptor source: a human donor who donated a stem cell graft to a child with acute lymphoblastic leukemia.

This clonotype was counted at least ten times. The chain couples TRBV6-5 to TRBJ2-5, with 8 nucleotides matching TRBD1. CDR1 and CDR2 from the germline V gene are MNHEY and SVGAGI. The CDR3 extends over 14 amino acids. V gave up 2 bases and J gave up 4 bases; unmatched junction bases: 3. CDR3 amino acids: CASSYQGAGETQYF. The CDR3 DNA sequence: TGTGCCAGCAGTTACCAGGGGGCTGGAGAGACCCAGTACTTC.

Many counts were recorded for this clonotype. V gene TRBV12-3 or TRBV12-4 combines with J gene TRBJ1-4; D call uncertain. The CDR3 runs 15 residues. With 0 bases removed from V and 8 bases from J, the gap between germline ends came to 13 bases. CDR3 in DNA: TGTGCCAGCAGTTTAGCAAACAGAGCCGACGAAAAACTGTTTTTT. Translation gives CASSLANRADEKLFF.

The chain links TRBV7-9 to TRBJ2-7; D is undetermined. Germline V lookup: CDR1 SEHNR, CDR2 FQNEAQ (reference sequence). The CDR3 covers 13 residues. Between the trimmed V and J ends, which lost 4 bases and 6 bases, there was a span of 13 bases. The CDR3 sequence: CASSSAVLGEQYF. The CDR3, as DNA: TGTGCCAGCAGCTCCGCAGTCCTCGGCGAGCAGTACTTC.

Many counts were recorded for this clonotype. V gene TRBV20-1 combines with J gene TRBJ2-5; TRBD2 aligns across 7 bases. V was clipped by 5 bases and J by 2 bases; unmatched bases: 11. This CDR3 has 15 amino acids. CDR1 is DFQATT and CDR2 is SNEGSKA in the germline V gene (reference sequence). DNA for the CDR3: TGCAGTGCTGACCTTTCTAGCGGCGGACAAGAGACCCAGTACTTC. Protein sequence: CSADLSSGGQETQYF.

This clonotype was detected a few times. CDR3 sequence (DNA): TGTGCCAGCAGTTTTCCCACCTCGGGACTAGCGGGTAACTTGGGGGACACAGATACGCAGTATTTT. Protein product: CASSFPTSGLAGNLGDTDTQYF. V is TRBV12-3 or TRBV12-4 and J is TRBJ2-3, with 12 bases matching TRBD2. J lost 2 bases, V lost 3 bases, and 21 bases had no gene match. This CDR3 spans 22 amino acids.

In this sample, this clonotype turned up many times. The J gene is TRBJ1-4, the V gene TRBV27, with D hard to call. The CDR3 is made up of 15 amino acids. V was cut by 5 bases and J by 0 bases, with 10 bases left in between. Per germline, CDR1 MNHEY and CDR2 SMNVEV (reference sequence). In DNA, the CDR3 is TGTGCCAGCAGTGATCAGTGGGCAACTAATGAAAAACTGTTTTTT. Its translation: CASSDQWATNEKLFF.

This clonotype was counted many times. The rearrangement links TRBV3-1 to TRBJ2-7, with 13 bases that match TRBD2. The CDR3 has 18 amino acids. The germline V gene has CDR1 LGHDT and CDR2 YNNKEL (reference sequence). The V gene end was trimmed by 3 bases and the J gene end by 7 bases; junction bases not matched to a gene: 15. The CDR3 nucleotides are TGTGCCAGCAGCCAGCACCTGACTAGGACTAGCGGGGGTTCAGAGCAGTACTTC. This translates into CASSQHLTRTSGGSEQYF.

This clonotype was counted ten times or more. This sequence joins TRBV7-2 and TRBJ2-5; 11 bases are a match to TRBD1. Germline V CDR1 and CDR2: SGHTA, FQGNSA. CDR3 length: 14 amino acids. With 3 bases clipped from V and 5 bases from J, the junction kept 2 bases outside the gene matches. Here the CDR3 reads CASSLDRGRETQYF. CDR3 sequence (DNA): TGTGCCAGCAGCTTGGACAGGGGGCGCGAGACCCAGTACTTC.

This clonotype appeared many times. The rearrangement joins TRBV29-1 to TRBJ1-5; the match to TRBD1 covers 7 bases. The germline V gene has CDR1 SQVTM and CDR2 ANQGSEA. The CDR3 has 14 amino acids. With 7 bases clipped from V and 2 bases from J, the junction kept 8 bases outside the gene matches. CDR3 residues: CSAIQGSGNQPQHF. CDR3 DNA: TGCAGCGCGATACAGGGGTCCGGCAATCAGCCCCAGCATTTT.

This clonotype has ten or more counts. V gene TRBV10-3 combines with J gene TRBJ2-5; the D gene is possibly TRBD2 (6 bases). Trimming took 5 bases from V and 6 from J, leaving 19 bases between them. The germline CDR1 and CDR2 sequences are ENHRY and SYGVKD. The CDR3 spans 15 residues. The CDR3 DNA follows: TGTGCCATCAGTAACTCCGGGGACTTGAAGCAGACCCAGTACTTC. Its translation: CAISNSGDLKQTQYF.

This clonotype was counted many times. The gene calls are TRBV5-1 and TRBJ2-1; either TRBD1 or TRBD2 may supply D (5 bases each). Looked up from germline, CDR1 is SGHRS and CDR2 is YFSETQ. The CDR3 length is 16 residues. Trimming took off 0 bases at V and 0 bases at J, with 10 bases between the two ends. The CDR3: CASSLVVRGSYNEQFF. For the CDR3, the DNA is TGCGCCAGCAGCTTGGTCGTGAGGGGCTCCTACAATGAGCAGTTCTTC.

This clonotype was observed many times. The chain has TRBV7-3 and TRBJ2-6, with 7 bases lining up with TRBD1. Germline V lookup: CDR1 SGHTA, CDR2 FQGTGA. The CDR3 is made up of 16 amino acids. Unmatched junction bases numbered 6, after V lost 5 bases and J lost 2 bases. This CDR3 is CASSPKGGPGANVLTF. For the CDR3, the DNA is TGTGCCAGCAGCCCAAAAGGGGGCCCTGGGGCCAACGTCCTGACTTTC.

This clonotype has at least ten counts. This rearrangement joins TRBV6-4 to TRBJ2-1, with 10 bases fitting TRBD2. The germline V gene encodes CDR1 MRHNA and CDR2 SNTAGT. V shed 4 bases and J 9 bases; nucleotides not matched to a gene: 12. This CDR3 contains 16 residues. The CDR3 bases are TGTGCCAGCAGTGGGTCTAGCGGGAGCGGAAGAGGTGAGCAGTTCTTC. Encoded protein: CASSGSSGSGRGEQFF.

This clonotype appeared many times. The genes are TRBV4-2 and TRBJ2-5; possibly TRBD1 for D (5 bases). V lost 2 bases to trimming and J lost 0 bases, with 7 bases between them. Looked up from germline, CDR1 is LGHNA and CDR2 is YNFKEQ. This CDR3 spans 14 amino acids. In DNA form, the CDR3 reads TGTGCCAGCAGCCAAAACAGGTACCAAGAGACCCAGTACTTC. It specifies CASSQNRYQETQYF.

In this sample, this clonotype turned up many times. This sequence joins TRBV7-3 and TRBJ2-3; the match to TRBD2 covers 7 bases. Trimming took 1 base from V and 0 from J; bases not matched to a gene: 1. Looked up from germline, CDR1 is SGHTA and CDR2 is FQGTGA. CDR3 length: 15 residues. The CDR3 region is CASSLSSGSTDTQYF. In DNA, the CDR3 is TGTGCCAGCAGCTTAAGTAGCGGGAGCACAGATACGCAGTATTTT.

At least ten counts were recorded for this clonotype. J is TRBJ1-1 and V is TRBV4-3; D is uncertain. Trimming shortened V by 6 bases and J by 0 bases, and 14 bases separated the two germline ends. Germline V CDR1 and CDR2: LGHNA, YSLEER. The CDR3 sequence is 15 residues long. This chain's CDR3 is CASSLLSNMNTEAFF. CDR3 bases: TGCGCCAGCAGTCTGTTAAGCAACATGAACACTGAAGCTTTCTTT.

This clonotype was observed at least ten times. The chain couples TRBV18 to TRBJ1-5; no reliable D call. Germline lookup yields CDR1 KGHSH and CDR2 LQKENI. Trimming removed 2 bases at V and 2 bases at J, with 16 bases between. The CDR3 is 17 residues long. The CDR3 sequence is CASSPGIRAEGNQPQHF. Here the CDR3 DNA reads TGTGCCAGCTCACCAGGAATTAGGGCAGAGGGCAATCAGCCCCAGCATTTT.

This clonotype was picked up many times. The chain couples TRBV20-1 to TRBJ1-1; TRBD1 matches 8 bases. CDR1 is DFQATT, CDR2 SNEGSKA, per germline (reference sequence). Germline trimming cut 3 bases from V and 5 bases from J; bases unmatched to any gene: 11. This CDR3 has 15 residues. The CDR3 DNA is TGCAGTGCTAGGGAACAGGGGGTCCTGGGAACTGAAGCTTTCTTT. Protein sequence: CSAREQGVLGTEAFF.

This clonotype appeared many times. This chain joins TRBV20-1 and TRBJ2-3; 9 nucleotides match TRBD2. CDR3 length equals 13 residues. Germline V gene lookup returns CDR1 DFQATT and CDR2 SNEGSKA (reference sequence). V gave up 3 bases and J gave up 3 bases; unmatched junction bases: 1. CDR3 nucleotide sequence: TGCAGTGCTAGTAGCGGGGGAACAGATACGCAGTATTTT. This sequence encodes CSASSGGTDTQYF.

This clonotype was found many times. The CDR3 DNA follows: TGCGCCAGCAGCTTGCGTCGGGCAGGAGGCATGAACACTGAAGCTTTCTTT. The encoded protein is CASSLRRAGGMNTEAFF. The rearrangement links TRBV5-1 to TRBJ1-1; D ambiguous. This CDR3 contains 17 residues. The V and J ends lost 1 base and 0 bases respectively, with 16 bases between them. The V gene's germline CDR1 is SGHRS and CDR2 YFSETQ.

This clonotype was observed many times. The chain carries TRBV29-1 and TRBJ2-5, with TRBD1 matching over 11 bases. The CDR3 loop spans 17 amino acids. The trim removed 0 bases at V and 7 bases at J, leaving 13 bases unmatched. Germline CDR1 reads SQVTM; CDR2 reads ANQGSEA. DNA of the CDR3: TGCAGCGTTGAAGACCTCTGGGGACAGGGGGGTGGTTTGACCCAGTACTTC. Its translation: CSVEDLWGQGGGLTQYF.

This clonotype is medium-sized within its sample. The rearrangement links TRBV5-1 to TRBJ2-3; 8 positions match TRBD2. The CDR3 contains 15 residues. CDR1 SGHRS and CDR2 YFSETQ come from the germline V gene. V lost 4 bases to trimming and J lost 7 bases; unmatched junction nucleotides: 11. The CDR3 DNA sequence: TGCGCCAGCAGCCGCACTAGCGGTTTATCTCATACGCAGTATTTT. Its protein is CASSRTSGLSHTQYF.

This clonotype was seen repeatedly, ten times or more. The chain combines TRBV6-5 with TRBJ2-3; D is unclear. This CDR3 comprises 14 residues. Germline V lookup: CDR1 MNHEY, CDR2 SVGAGI. The V end was cut by 4 bases, the J end by 0 bases, with 8 bases between. Here the CDR3 reads CASSSAASTDTQYF. In DNA form, the CDR3 reads TGTGCCAGCAGTTCAGCCGCTAGCACAGATACGCAGTATTTT.

This clonotype occurred many times. This sequence joins TRBV29-1 and TRBJ1-2; D is unresolved. The CDR3 sequence is 11 residues long. The V end was cut by 1 base, the J end by 4 bases, with 4 bases between. The germline V gene has CDR1 SQVTM and CDR2 ANQGSEA. The CDR3 here is CSVEGAYGYTF. The CDR3 region has the DNA TGCAGCGTTGAAGGCGCCTATGGCTACACCTTC.

This clonotype was picked up many times. V is TRBV7-2 and J is TRBJ1-5; D is ambiguous. The V end was cut by 1 base, the J end by 7 bases, with 8 bases between. The CDR3 runs to 13 residues. CDR1 is SGHTA, CDR2 FQGNSA, per germline. In nucleotides, the CDR3 is TGTGCCAGCAGCTTAGATCCGGGGCAGCCCCAGCATTTT. Protein sequence: CASSLDPGQPQHF.

This clonotype has at least ten counts. V and J are TRBV13 and TRBJ2-1, with 12 positions matching TRBD2. The CDR3 runs to 16 residues. The germline CDR1 and CDR2 sequences are PRHDT and FYEKMQ (reference sequence). V lost 3 bases, J lost 5 bases, and 5 bases stayed unmatched. The CDR3 DNA reads TGTGCCAGCAGCTTCACTAGCGGGGGGCTAGACAATGAGCAGTTCTTC. Its protein product is CASSFTSGGLDNEQFF.

This clonotype was seen many times. The genes are TRBV7-2 and TRBJ1-2; TRBD1 aligns across 7 bases. Looked up from germline, CDR1 is SGHTA and CDR2 is FQGNSA. The CDR3 length is 13 residues. The V segment lost 5 bases and the J segment 2 bases; nucleotides outside the gene matches: 2. The CDR3 region has the DNA TGTGCCAGCAGCACGACAGGGAACTATGGCTACACCTTC. It is translated as CASSTTGNYGYTF.

The chain has TRBV5-1 and TRBJ2-1; TRBD2 aligns across 9 bases. Germline V gene lookup returns CDR1 SGHRS and CDR2 YFSETQ. Losses at the gene ends were 4 bases for V and 6 bases for J; bases not matched to a gene: 8. This CDR3 contains 15 residues. The CDR3: CASSGLAPTGNEQFF. The CDR3 coding sequence is TGCGCCAGCAGCGGACTAGCGCCGACGGGCAATGAGCAGTTCTTC. The full variable domain, completed using reference TRBV5-1 and TRBJ2-1, is KAGVTQTPRYLIKTRGQQVTLSCSPISGHRSVSWYQQTPGQGLQFLFEYFSETQRNKGNFPGRFSGRQFSNSRSEMNVSTLELGDSALYLCASSGLAPTGNEQFFGPGTRLTVL.